This T cell receptor (beta chain) originates from a study of early T cells in non-severe SARS-CoV-2 infection. Study-wide background: The chains were unpaired, and the sequenced material was bulk RNA from unsorted whole blood.

Germline CDR1 MNHEY, CDR2 SVGAGI. V lost 5 bases and J lost 6, with 15 bases in between. This CDR3 has 14 amino acids. This clonotype was observed at least ten times. No antigen is known for it. In TCRdb, the 5' RACE reads were re-called with MiXCR into one record per CDR3 protein. The table records about 100,000 distinct CDR3 sequences, around 10% of them present only once. Regarding the study as a whole: Lookups in VDJdb leaned toward anti-spike CD8 responses and missed private and CD4 specificities.

J is TRBJ2-3 and V is TRBV6-5; D unclear. The source material was whole blood. This clonotype was sampled from an adult who was a healthcare worker with PCR-confirmed SARS-CoV-2 infection or an uninfected control (not recorded which). The CDR3 loop reads CASSRSSVLDTQYF. The DNA for the CDR3 is TGTGCCAGCAGTCGGTCCTCGGTACTTGATACGCAGTATTTT.